The clone carrying this T cell receptor beta chain was observed a few times. The sample is drawn from a study of cytomegalovirus exposure and HLA in healthy donors. The donors belonged to the roughly 130-subject validation cohort, separate from the roughly 700-subject first cohort. The repertoire was sequenced with immunoSEQ multiplex PCR; TCRdb's copy has only in-frame clones and lacks some. The profile shows over 200,000 clones, roughly 85% of them singletons. The CDR3 spans 15 residues. J was trimmed by 0 bases and V by 5 bases; bases with no gene match: 6. From germline, CDR1 is SGHTA and CDR2 FQGNSA.

The TCR was taken from a young woman in good health and CMV-seronegative. The rearrangement links TRBV7-2 to TRBJ1-1; TRBD1 aligns across 7 bases. The sample comprised PBMCs. Here the CDR3 DNA reads TGTGCCAGCAGCGAGGGACAGACGATGAACACTGAAGCTTTCTTT. Translation gives CASSEGQTMNTEAFF.